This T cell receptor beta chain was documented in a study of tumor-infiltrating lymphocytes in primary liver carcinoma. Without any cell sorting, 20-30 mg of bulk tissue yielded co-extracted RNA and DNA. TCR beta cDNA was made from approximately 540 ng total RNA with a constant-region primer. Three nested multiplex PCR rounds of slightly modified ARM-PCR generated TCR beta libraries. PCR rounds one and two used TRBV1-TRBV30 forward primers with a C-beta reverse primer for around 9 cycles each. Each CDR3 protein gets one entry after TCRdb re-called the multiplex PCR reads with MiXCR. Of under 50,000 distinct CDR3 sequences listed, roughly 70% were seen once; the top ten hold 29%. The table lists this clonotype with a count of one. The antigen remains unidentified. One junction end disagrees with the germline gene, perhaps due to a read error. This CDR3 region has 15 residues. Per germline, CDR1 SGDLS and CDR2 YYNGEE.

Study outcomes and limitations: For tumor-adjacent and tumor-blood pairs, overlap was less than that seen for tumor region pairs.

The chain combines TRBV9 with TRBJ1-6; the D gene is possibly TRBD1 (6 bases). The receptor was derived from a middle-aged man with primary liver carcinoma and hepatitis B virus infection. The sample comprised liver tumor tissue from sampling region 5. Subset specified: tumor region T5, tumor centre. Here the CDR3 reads CASSITDSYSSPLHF. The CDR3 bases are TGTGCCAGCAGCATTACGGACAGTTATAGTTCACCCCTCCACTTT.